The 4 T cell receptor beta chains presented below share a single source sample, sequenced in a study of CD8+CD57+ T cells in acquired aplastic anemia (dated by TCRdb to between 2017 and 2018). The reads were generated on an Illumina HiSeq 2000. TCR beta VDJ combination and CDR3 sequence profiling used genomic DNA as the template. The raw public reads went through TCRdb reprocessing: fastp at Q25, MiXCR clone calling, in-frame beta chains kept. Identical CDR3 protein sequences are pooled into one entry, listed with their most common genes and DNA. Here the sample has some 150,000 distinct CDR3 sequences; 65% to 75% occur a single time. Approximately 48% of the sample is taken by the ten largest. Patients chosen for sequencing had shown expansion of CD8+CD57+ cells by flow cytometry. Source material: sorted CD4+, CD8+, or CD8+CD57+ T cells (not recorded which) from PBMCs. These receptors were obtained from a human donor with aplastic anemia.

The V and J genes are TRBV15 and TRBJ1-4; D possibly corresponds to TRBD1 (6 bases). The length of the CDR3 is 17 residues. The V end was cut by 0 bases, the J end by 7 bases, with 18 bases between. Looked up from germline, CDR1 is LNHNV and CDR2 is YYDKDF (reference sequence). The CDR3 loop reads CATSREPGRGEGEKLFF. Written as DNA, the CDR3 is TGTGCCACCAGCAGAGAGCCGGGCAGGGGCGAGGGTGAAAAACTGTTTTTT.

The chain has TRBV7-8 and TRBJ2-1; 7 bases fit TRBD1. CDR1 and CDR2 (germline): SGHVS, FQNEAQ. This CDR3 has 13 residues. V was pared by 5 bases and J by 14 bases, with 12 bases of the junction left unmatched. CDR3 loop: CASSAPGQSLEFF. DNA for the CDR3: TGTGCCAGCAGCGCGCCGGGACAGTCGTTGGAGTTCTTC. The whole variable domain, remainder taken from reference TRBV7-8 and TRBJ2-1, is GAGVSQSPRYKVAKRGQDVALRCDPISGHVSLFWYQQALGQGPEFLTYFQNEAQLDKSGLPSDRFFAERPEGSVSTLKIQRTQQEDSAVYLCASSAPGQSLEFFGPGTRLTVL.

The gene calls are TRBV24-1 and TRBJ2-1; TRBD2 might be the D (5 bases). This CDR3 comprises 13 residues. CDR1 is KGHDR, CDR2 SFDVKD, per germline. Trimming removed 4 bases from V and 7 bases from J, with 10 bases in between. The CDR3 DNA is TGTGCCACCAGTGACAGGAGAGGGAATGAGCAGTTCTTC. Its protein product is CATSDRRGNEQFF.

The J gene is TRBJ2-1, the V gene TRBV14, with TRBD2 identical over 7 bases. Germline CDR1 is SGHDN and CDR2 is FVKESK. The ends lost 3 bases at V and 7 bases at J; junction bases unmatched: 12. This CDR3 comprises 16 residues. The DNA for the CDR3 is TGTGCCAGCAGCCATACCCGACTAGCTGTGGTGAATGAGCAGTTCTTC. This codes for CASSHTRLAVVNEQFF.